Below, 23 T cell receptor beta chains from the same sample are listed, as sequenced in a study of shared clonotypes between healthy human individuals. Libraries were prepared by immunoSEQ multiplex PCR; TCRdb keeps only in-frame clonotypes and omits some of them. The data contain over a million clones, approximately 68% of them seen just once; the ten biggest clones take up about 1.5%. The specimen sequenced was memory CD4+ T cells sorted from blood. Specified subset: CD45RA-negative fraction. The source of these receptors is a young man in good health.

CDR3 loop: CASSLGGKRTDTQYF. The CDR3 region has the DNA TGTGCCAGCAGTTTAGGGGGGAAAAGGACAGATACGCAGTATTTT. V and J are TRBV27 and TRBJ2-3; D possibly corresponds to TRBD2 (6 bases). V shed 2 bases and J shed 3 bases, with 12 bases lying between them. The CDR3 is 15 residues long. CDR1 is MNHEY, CDR2 SMNVEV, per germline (reference sequence).

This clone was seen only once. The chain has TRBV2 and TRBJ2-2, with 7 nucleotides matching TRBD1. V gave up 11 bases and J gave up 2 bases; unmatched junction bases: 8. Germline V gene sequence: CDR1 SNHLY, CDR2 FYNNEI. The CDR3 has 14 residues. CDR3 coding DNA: TGTGCCTCACGGGGACAGATTAACACCGGGGAGCTGTTTTTT. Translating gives CASRGQINTGELFF.

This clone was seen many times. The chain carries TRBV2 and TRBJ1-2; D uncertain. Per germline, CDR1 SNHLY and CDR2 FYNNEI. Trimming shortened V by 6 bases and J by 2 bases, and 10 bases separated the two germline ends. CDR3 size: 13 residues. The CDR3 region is CASRPQSNYGYTF. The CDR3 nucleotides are TGTGCCAGCAGGCCCCAGAGCAACTATGGCTACACCTTC.

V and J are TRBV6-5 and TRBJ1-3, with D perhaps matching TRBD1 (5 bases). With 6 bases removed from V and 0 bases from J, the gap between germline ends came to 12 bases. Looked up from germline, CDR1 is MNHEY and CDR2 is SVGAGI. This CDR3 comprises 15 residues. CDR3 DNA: TGTGCCAGCAGGCGGGACCCGCGCTCTGGAAACACCATATATTTT. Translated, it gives CASRRDPRSGNTIYF.

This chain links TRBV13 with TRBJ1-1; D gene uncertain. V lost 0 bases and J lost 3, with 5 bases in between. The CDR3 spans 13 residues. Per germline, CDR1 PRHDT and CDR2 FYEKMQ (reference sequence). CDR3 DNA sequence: TGTGCCAGCAGCTTAGGAGCGCACACTGAAGCTTTCTTT. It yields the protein CASSLGAHTEAFF. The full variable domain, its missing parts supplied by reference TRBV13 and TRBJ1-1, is AAGVIQSPRHLIKEKRETATLKCYPIPRHDTVYWYQQGPGQDPQFLISFYEKMQSDKGSIPDRFSAQQFSDYHSELNMSSLELGDSALYFCASSLGAHTEAFFGQGTRLTVV.

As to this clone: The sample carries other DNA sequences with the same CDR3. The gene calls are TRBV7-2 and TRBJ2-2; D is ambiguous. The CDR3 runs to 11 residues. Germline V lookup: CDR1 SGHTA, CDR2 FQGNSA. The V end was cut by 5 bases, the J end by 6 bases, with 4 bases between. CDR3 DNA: TGTGCCAGCAGCCTCCCCGGGGAGCTGTTTTTT. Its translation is CASSLPGELFF.

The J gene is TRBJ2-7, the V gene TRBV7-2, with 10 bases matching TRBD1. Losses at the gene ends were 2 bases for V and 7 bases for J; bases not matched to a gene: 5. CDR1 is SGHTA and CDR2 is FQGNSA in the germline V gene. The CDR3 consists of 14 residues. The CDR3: CASSLRQGAWEQYF. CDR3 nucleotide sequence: TGTGCCAGCAGCTTACGACAGGGGGCTTGGGAGCAGTACTTC.

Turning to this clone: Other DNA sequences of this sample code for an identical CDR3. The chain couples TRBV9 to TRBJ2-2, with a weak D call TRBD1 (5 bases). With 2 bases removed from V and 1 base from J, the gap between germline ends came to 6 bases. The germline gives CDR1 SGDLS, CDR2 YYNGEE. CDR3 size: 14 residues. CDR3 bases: TGTGCCAGCAGCGTGACAGTGAACACCGGGGAGCTGTTTTTT. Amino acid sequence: CASSVTVNTGELFF. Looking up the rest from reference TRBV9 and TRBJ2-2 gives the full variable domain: DSGVTQTPKHLITATGQRVTLRCSPRSGDLSVYWYQQSLDQGLQFLIQYYNGEERAKGNILERFSAQQFPDLHSELNLSSLELGDSALYFCASSVTVNTGELFFGEGSRLTVL.

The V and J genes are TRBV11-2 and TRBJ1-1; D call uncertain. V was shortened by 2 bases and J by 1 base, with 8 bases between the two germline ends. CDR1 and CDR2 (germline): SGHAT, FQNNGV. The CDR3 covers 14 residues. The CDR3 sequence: CASSLRQSNTEAFF. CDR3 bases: TGTGCCAGCAGCTTACGGCAATCGAACACTGAAGCTTTCTTT. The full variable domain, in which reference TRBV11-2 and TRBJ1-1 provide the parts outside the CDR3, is EAGVAQSPRYKIIEKRQSVAFWCNPISGHATLYWYQQILGQGPKLLIQFQNNGVVDDSQLPKDRFSAERLKGVDSTLKIQPAKLEDSAVYLCASSLRQSNTEAFFGQGTRLTVV.

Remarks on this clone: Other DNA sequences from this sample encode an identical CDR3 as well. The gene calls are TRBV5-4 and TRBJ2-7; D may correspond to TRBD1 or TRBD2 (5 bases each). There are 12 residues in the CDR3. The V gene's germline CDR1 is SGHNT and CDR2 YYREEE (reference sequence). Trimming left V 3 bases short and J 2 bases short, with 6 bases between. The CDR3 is CASSSGPYEQYF. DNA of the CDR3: TGTGCCAGCAGCTCGGGGCCCTACGAGCAGTACTTC.

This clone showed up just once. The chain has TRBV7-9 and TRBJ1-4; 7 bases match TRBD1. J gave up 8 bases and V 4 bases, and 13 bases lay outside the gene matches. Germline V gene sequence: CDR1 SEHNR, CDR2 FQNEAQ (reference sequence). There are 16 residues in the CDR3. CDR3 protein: CASSSEGRGLGEKLFF. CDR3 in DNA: TGTGCCAGCAGCTCCGAGGGTAGGGGGCTGGGAGAAAAACTGTTTTTT.

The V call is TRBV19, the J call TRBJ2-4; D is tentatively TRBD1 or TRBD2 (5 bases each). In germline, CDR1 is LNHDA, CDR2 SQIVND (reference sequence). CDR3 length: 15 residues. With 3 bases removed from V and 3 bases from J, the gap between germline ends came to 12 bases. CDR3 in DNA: TGTGCCAGTAGTATGCAGGGACGGGGCAAAAACATTCAGTACTTC. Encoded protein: CASSMQGRGKNIQYF.

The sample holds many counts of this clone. The CDR3 nucleotides are TGTGCCAGCAGCTTGGTTGAGGGGGGCACGTGGGAGACCCAGTACTTC. It codes for CASSLVEGGTWETQYF. The genes are TRBV5-6 and TRBJ2-5, with D perhaps given as TRBD1 or TRBD2 (6 bases each). This CDR3 is 16 amino acids long. Germline V gene lookup returns CDR1 SGHDT and CDR2 YYEEEE. V was cut by 0 bases and J by 5 bases, with 17 bases left in between.

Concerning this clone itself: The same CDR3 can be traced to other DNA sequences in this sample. The CDR3 sequence: CASSQDGQPNQPQHF. The CDR3 nucleotides are TGCGCCAGCAGCCAAGATGGGCAGCCCAATCAGCCCCAGCATTTT. V and J are TRBV4-1 and TRBJ1-5; no definite D call. The germline CDR1 and CDR2 sequences are MGHRA and YSYEKL. CDR3 length equals 15 residues. Trimming took 0 bases from V and 3 from J, leaving 9 bases between them.

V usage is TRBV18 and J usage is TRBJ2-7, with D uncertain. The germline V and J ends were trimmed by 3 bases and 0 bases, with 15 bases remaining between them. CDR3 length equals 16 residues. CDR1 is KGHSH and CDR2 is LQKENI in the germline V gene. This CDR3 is CASSPPGWASSYEQYF. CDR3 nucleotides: TGTGCCAGCTCACCGCCAGGTTGGGCTAGCTCCTACGAGCAGTACTTC.

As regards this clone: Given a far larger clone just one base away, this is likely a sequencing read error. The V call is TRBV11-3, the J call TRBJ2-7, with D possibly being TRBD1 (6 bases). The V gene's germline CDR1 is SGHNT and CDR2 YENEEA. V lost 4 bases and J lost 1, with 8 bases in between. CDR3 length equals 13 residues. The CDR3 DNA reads TGTGCCAGCAGCTCCGGACAGTCCTACGAGCAGTACTTC. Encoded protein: CASSSGQSYEQYF.

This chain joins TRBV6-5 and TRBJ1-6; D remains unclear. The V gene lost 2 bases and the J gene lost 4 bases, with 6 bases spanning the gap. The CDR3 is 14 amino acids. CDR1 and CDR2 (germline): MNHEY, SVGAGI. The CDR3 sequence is CASSYGVYNSPLHF. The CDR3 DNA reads TGTGCCAGCAGTTACGGGGTATATAATTCACCCCTCCACTTT.

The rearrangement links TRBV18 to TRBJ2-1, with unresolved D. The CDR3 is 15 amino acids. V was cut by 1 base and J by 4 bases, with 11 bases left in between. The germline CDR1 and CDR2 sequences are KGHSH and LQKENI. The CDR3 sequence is CASSPRPDFYNEQFF. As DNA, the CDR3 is TGTGCCAGCTCACCACGGCCAGACTTTTACAATGAGCAGTTCTTC.

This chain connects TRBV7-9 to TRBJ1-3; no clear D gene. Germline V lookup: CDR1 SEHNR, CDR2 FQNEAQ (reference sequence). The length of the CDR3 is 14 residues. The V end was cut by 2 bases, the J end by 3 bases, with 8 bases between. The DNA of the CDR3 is TGTGCCAGCAGCTTATCGGGGAATGGAAACACCATATATTTT. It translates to CASSLSGNGNTIYF.

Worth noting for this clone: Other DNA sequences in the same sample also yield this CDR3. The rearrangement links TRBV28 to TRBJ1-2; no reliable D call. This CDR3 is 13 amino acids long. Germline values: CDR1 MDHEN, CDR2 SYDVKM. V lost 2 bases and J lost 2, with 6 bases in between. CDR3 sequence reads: CASSLGGNYGYTF. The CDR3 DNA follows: TGTGCCAGCAGTTTAGGCGGAAACTATGGCTACACCTTC.

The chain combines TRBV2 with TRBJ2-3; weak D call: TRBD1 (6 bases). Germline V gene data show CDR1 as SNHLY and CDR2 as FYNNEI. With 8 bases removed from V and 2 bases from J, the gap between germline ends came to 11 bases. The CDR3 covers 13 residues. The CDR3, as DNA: TGTGCCAGCTTCCGGGACATCACAGATACGCAGTATTTT. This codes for CASFRDITDTQYF.

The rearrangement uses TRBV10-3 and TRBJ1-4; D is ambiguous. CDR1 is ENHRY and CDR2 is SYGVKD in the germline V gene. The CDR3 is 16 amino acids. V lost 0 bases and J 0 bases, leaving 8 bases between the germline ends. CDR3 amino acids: CAISESASTTNEKLFF. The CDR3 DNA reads TGTGCCATCAGTGAGTCGGCATCTACAACTAATGAAAAACTGTTTTTT.

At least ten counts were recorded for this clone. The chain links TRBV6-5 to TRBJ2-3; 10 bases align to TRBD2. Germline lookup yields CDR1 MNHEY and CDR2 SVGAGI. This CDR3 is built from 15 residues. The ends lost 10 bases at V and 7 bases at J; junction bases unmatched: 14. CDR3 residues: CATQPEAGGRNTQYF. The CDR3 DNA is TGTGCCACCCAACCCGAAGCGGGGGGGCGAAATACGCAGTATTTT.